This TCR beta chain appears in the sequencing data of a study of regulatory T cells in long-lasting Graves disease. Study-level findings and limits: Persistent disease showed a preference for TRBV28, TRBJ1-2 and TRBJ2-5.

Germline V gives CDR1 DFQATT, CDR2 SNEGSKA (reference sequence). Trimming took off 0 bases at V and 2 bases at J, with 15 bases between the two ends. This CDR3 spans 16 amino acids. Sequencing libraries for TCR beta were prepared with iRepertoire HTBI primers and Arm-PCR of CDR3 regions. Using its own MiXCR run on the multiplex PCR reads, TCRdb lists one record per CDR3 protein. The sample lists roughly 420,000 distinct CDR3 sequences; roughly 17% were seen once. This clonotype was found many times. Its matching antigen is unknown. The time point was: newly diagnosed GD, antithyroid drugs for less than 3 months. The TCR library was made from RNA extracted from PBMCs. This same sample was also part of a study on T cells in Graves' hyperthyroidism and ophthalmopathy.

The genes are TRBV20-1 and TRBJ2-3; D remains unclear. The source is a woman in her twenties or thirties with Graves disease. Sequenced material: peripheral blood mononuclear cells (PBMCs), taken at new diagnosis, from a patient treated with antithyroid drugs. The CDR3 sequence: CSAREGLARITDTQYF. The CDR3 bases are TGCAGTGCTAGAGAAGGGTTGGCCAGAATCACAGATACGCAGTATTTT.